What follows are 18 T cell receptor beta chains derived from one specimen sequenced in a study of shared clonotypes between healthy human individuals. The assay was immunoSEQ multiplex PCR, and TCRdb's table has in-frame clones only and misses some. The data show about 680,000 clones, with around three quarters seen just once and more than 1.5% held by the top ten. Sample: memory CD4+ T cells sorted from blood. Regarding subset: CD45RA-negative fraction. Every receptor here comes from a woman aged 30 to 39 in good health.

The chain links TRBV6-6 to TRBJ1-2; weak D call: TRBD1 (5 bases). CDR3 length: 16 amino acids. Germline V gene sequence: CDR1 MNHNY, CDR2 SVGAGI (reference sequence). Trimming left V 0 bases short and J 7 bases short, with 18 bases between. The CDR3, as DNA: TGTGCCAGCAGTTACTCGAAGGTGTCTCGGGGGGGTGGCTACACCTTC. It translates to CASSYSKVSRGGGYTF.

V and J are TRBV28 and TRBJ1-2; D is ambiguous. Germline V gene data show CDR1 as MDHEN and CDR2 as SYDVKM. Trimming left V 6 bases short and J 1 base short, with 9 bases between. The CDR3 has 13 amino acids. DNA for the CDR3: TGTGCCAGCAGGGTGGGAGTTAACTATGGCTACACCTTC. It yields the protein CASRVGVNYGYTF.

V gene TRBV28 combines with J gene TRBJ2-3; 12 bases line up with TRBD2. The J segment lost 1 base and the V segment lost 5 bases, leaving 7 bases of the junction unmatched. Per germline, CDR1 MDHEN and CDR2 SYDVKM. The CDR3 length is 17 residues. This CDR3 is CASSHQGLAGRTDTQYF. Written as DNA, the CDR3 is TGTGCCAGCAGTCATCAAGGACTAGCGGGGCGCACAGATACGCAGTATTTT.

This rearrangement joins TRBV28 to TRBJ2-3; 8 nucleotides agree with TRBD1. The length of the CDR3 is 16 residues. Losses at the gene ends were 6 bases for V and 8 bases for J; bases not matched to a gene: 16. Looked up from germline, CDR1 is MDHEN and CDR2 is SYDVKM. CDR3 protein: CASSLVSGGLTFTQYF. CDR3 nucleotides: TGTGCCAGCAGCCTGGTGTCAGGGGGCCTCACTTTTACGCAGTATTTT.

CDR3 in amino acids: CASSLAPQGTKETQYF. The DNA of the CDR3 is TGTGCCAGCAGCTTAGCGCCCCAGGGAACAAAAGAGACCCAGTACTTC. The chain uses TRBV7-2 and TRBJ2-5; D may be TRBD1 (5 bases). The V gene's germline CDR1 is SGHTA and CDR2 FQGNSA. The V end was cut by 0 bases, the J end by 3 bases, with 14 bases between. The CDR3 runs to 16 residues.

The chain carries TRBV28 and TRBJ2-7, with D tentatively TRBD1 (5 bases). This CDR3 comprises 16 residues. With 9 bases removed from V and 2 bases from J, the gap between germline ends came to 23 bases. The germline V gene has CDR1 MDHEN and CDR2 SYDVKM. The CDR3 DNA is TGTGCCAGTTTGGAACAGGACAACCCGATTACCTACGAGCAGTACTTC. Residues: CASLEQDNPITYEQYF.

The chain recombines TRBV19 with TRBJ1-1, with 7 nucleotides matching TRBD1. This CDR3 spans 17 amino acids. V was clipped by 6 bases and J by 0 bases; unmatched bases: 13. CDR1 LNHDA and CDR2 SQIVND come from the germline V gene (reference sequence). DNA for the CDR3: TGTGCCAGTAGCGACAGGGCGTATCTGGGGTTGAACACTGAAGCTTTCTTT. Its protein product is CASSDRAYLGLNTEAFF.

J is TRBJ1-4 and V is TRBV4-1, with D unresolved. The CDR3 has 15 amino acids. Trimming took 0 bases from V and 8 from J, leaving 13 bases between them. Germline V gene sequence: CDR1 MGHRA, CDR2 YSYEKL. The CDR3 spells CASSQEGAFPEKLFF. The DNA for the CDR3 is TGCGCCAGCAGCCAAGAAGGTGCTTTCCCAGAAAAACTGTTTTTT.

This rearrangement joins TRBV15 to TRBJ2-7; 8 positions agree with TRBD1. After removal of 6 bases from V and 2 bases from J, the junction contained 6 bases not matched to a gene. Germline V gene sequence: CDR1 LNHNV, CDR2 YYDKDF (reference sequence). The CDR3 covers 14 residues. The CDR3 coding sequence is TGTGCCACCAGGGAGACAGGGGTCACCTACGAGCAGTACTTC. This encodes CATRETGVTYEQYF.

V is TRBV7-8 and J is TRBJ2-7; TRBD2 aligns across 10 bases. This CDR3 is 16 amino acids long. Trimming at V came to 1 base and at J to 3 bases, leaving 6 bases not matched to a gene. Per the germline V gene, CDR1 is SGHVS and CDR2 is FQNEAQ. CDR3: CASSLGPGLASYEQYF. The CDR3 bases are TGTGCCAGCAGCTTAGGCCCGGGACTAGCGAGCTACGAGCAGTACTTC.

This clone turned up a few times. The chain joins TRBV7-8 to TRBJ2-7, with TRBD1 identical over 7 bases. CDR3 length: 15 residues. CDR1 SGHVS and CDR2 FQNEAQ come from the germline V gene. Losses at the gene ends were 4 bases for V and 4 bases for J; bases not matched to a gene: 10. This chain's CDR3 is CASSSSDRVSYEQYF. The CDR3 bases are TGTGCCAGCAGCTCCTCCGACAGGGTTTCGTACGAGCAGTACTTC.

The rearrangement uses TRBV28 and TRBJ2-1; tentatively, D is TRBD2 (5 bases). The V and J ends lost 8 bases and 8 bases respectively, with 10 bases between them. Germline CDR1 is MDHEN and CDR2 is SYDVKM. This CDR3 contains 11 residues. DNA of the CDR3: TGTGCCAGCCGGGGTCTCTATGAGCAGTTCTTC. Its protein product is CASRGLYEQFF.

This rearrangement joins TRBV7-9 to TRBJ2-6; D is unresolved. Trimming took off 1 base at V and 1 base at J, with 2 bases between the two ends. This CDR3 has 14 amino acids. The germline V gene has CDR1 SEHNR and CDR2 FQNEAQ (reference sequence). The CDR3 region is CASSLGSGANVLTF. DNA of the CDR3: TGTGCCAGCAGCTTAGGATCTGGGGCCAACGTCCTGACTTTC.

This clone came up once. CDR3 loop: CASSLPAGISSYNEQFF. The DNA for the CDR3 is TGCGCCAGCAGCTTGCCGGCGGGGATAAGCTCCTACAATGAGCAGTTCTTC. The chain has TRBV5-1 and TRBJ2-1; D might be TRBD2 (6 bases). Per germline, CDR1 SGHRS and CDR2 YFSETQ. The V end lost 1 base, the J end lost 0 bases, and 14 bases lay between the germline ends. The CDR3 is 17 amino acids.

The chain combines TRBV11-2 with TRBJ2-1; 8 bases are shared with TRBD2. The germline gives CDR1 SGHAT, CDR2 FQNNGV. This CDR3 region has 17 residues. The V gene end was trimmed by 4 bases and the J gene end by 2 bases; junction bases not matched to a gene: 10. The chain's CDR3 is CASSWRKRENPYNEQFF. DNA for the CDR3: TGTGCCAGCAGCTGGAGAAAGCGGGAGAACCCCTACAATGAGCAGTTCTTC. Using reference TRBV11-2 and TRBJ2-1 for the parts outside the CDR3, the full variable domain is EAGVAQSPRYKIIEKRQSVAFWCNPISGHATLYWYQQILGQGPKLLIQFQNNGVVDDSQLPKDRFSAERLKGVDSTLKIQPAKLEDSAVYLCASSWRKRENPYNEQFFGPGTRLTVL.

This chain connects TRBV7-2 to TRBJ2-2, with 9 bases lining up with TRBD1. The trim removed 2 bases at V and 4 bases at J, leaving 5 bases unmatched. CDR3 length equals 16 residues. Germline V lookup: CDR1 SGHTA, CDR2 FQGNSA. This chain's CDR3 is CASSLPNRGPTGELFF. DNA of the CDR3: TGTGCCAGCAGCTTACCGAACAGGGGGCCCACCGGGGAGCTGTTTTTT.

The rearrangement uses TRBV11-2 and TRBJ1-5; 7 bases line up with TRBD1. V lost 5 bases and J lost 4; bases outside the gene matches: 2. Germline assignment: CDR1 SGHAT and CDR2 FQNNGV. The CDR3 runs to 13 residues. CDR3 sequence (DNA): TGTGCCAGCAGCCCGGGACAGAATCAGCCCCAGCATTTT. This sequence encodes CASSPGQNQPQHF.

The chain recombines TRBV28 with TRBJ1-5; no firm D call. V was clipped by 7 bases and J by 4 bases, with 14 bases between them. The germline V gene has CDR1 MDHEN and CDR2 SYDVKM. The CDR3 sequence is 14 residues long. Here the CDR3 DNA reads TGTGCCAGCATCGGTAGTGTTGCGAATCAGCCCCAGCATTTT. Its protein product is CASIGSVANQPQHF.